The next 3 T cell receptor beta chains were all read from a single sample in a study of shared clonotypes between healthy human individuals. Method: immunoSEQ multiplex PCR; TCRdb's copy keeps in-frame clones and lacks some. The table shows hundreds of thousands of clones, with 74% occurring only once. Sequencing used memory CD4+ T cells sorted from blood. Subset meaning: CD45RA-negative fraction. Receptors originate from a man younger than 40 in good health.

This rearrangement joins TRBV6-5 to TRBJ2-7; 8 nucleotides align to TRBD1. The CDR3 spans 15 residues. With V trimmed by 6 bases and J by 0 bases, 7 bases remained unmatched. Per germline, CDR1 MNHEY and CDR2 SVGAGI. The CDR3 loop reads CASRSRTGFSYEQYF. Here the CDR3 DNA reads TGTGCCAGCAGGTCCCGGACAGGGTTCTCCTACGAGCAGTACTTC.

V and J are TRBV30 and TRBJ2-5; D remains ambiguous. Germline lookup yields CDR1 GTSNPN and CDR2 SVGIG (reference sequence). The germline V and J ends were trimmed by 3 bases and 0 bases, with 8 bases remaining between them. This CDR3 has 13 amino acids. The CDR3 nucleotides read TGTGCCTGGAGCGCAAACTACCAAGAGACCCAGTACTTC. Its translation is CAWSANYQETQYF.

Ten or more counts support this clone. This chain links TRBV5-8 with TRBJ1-4; D not certain. The CDR3 has 15 amino acids. Trimming shortened V by 1 base and J by 4 bases, and 11 bases separated the two germline ends. CDR1 and CDR2 (germline): SGHTS, YDEGEE. DNA of the CDR3: TGTGCCAGCAGCTTGCATCTGGGGTATAATGAAAAACTGTTTTTT. This codes for CASSLHLGYNEKLFF.